What follows are 16 T cell receptor beta chains derived from one specimen sequenced in a study of T-cell memory formation after mild COVID-19. TCRdb passed the 5' RACE reads through MiXCR, listing each CDR3 protein once. The sample has 350,000 to 500,000 distinct CDR3 sequences, under 20% seen once. Sequences were obtained from PBMCs or a T cell subset sorted from them (not recorded which). The receptors come from a man between 18 and 35 years old who had mild COVID-19 (a few samples of this study predate the infection). Cell type and time point are not known.

This clonotype was detected a few times. V gene TRBV6-2 or TRBV6-3 combines with J gene TRBJ1-5, with a tentative D call TRBD1 (6 bases). V shed 7 bases and J shed 4 bases, with 17 bases lying between them. CDR3 length: 15 residues. CDR1 and CDR2 from the germline V gene are MNHEY and SVGEGT. The CDR3 region has the DNA TGTGCCAGCATCCCAGCGGGGGCTTTGAATCAGCCCCAGCATTTT. Translating gives CASIPAGALNQPQHF.

This clonotype was detected ten times or more. The J gene is TRBJ2-2, the V gene TRBV7-9; D may be TRBD2 (6 bases). The CDR3 covers 15 residues. V lost 5 bases to trimming and J lost 4 bases, with 14 bases between them. Germline V gene sequence: CDR1 SEHNR, CDR2 FQNEAQ (reference sequence). The CDR3 protein is CASSHSGRGTGELFF. The CDR3, as DNA: TGTGCCAGCAGCCATAGCGGACGAGGCACCGGGGAGCTGTTTTTT.

The rearrangement links TRBV18 to TRBJ1-3; D is unresolved. Germline V CDR1 and CDR2: KGHSH, LQKENI. This CDR3 region has 14 residues. V was shortened by 2 bases and J by 4 bases, with 9 bases between the two germline ends. CDR3 DNA: TGTGCCAGCTCACCAGGGTCTGACGGAAACACCATATATTTT. The encoded protein is CASSPGSDGNTIYF.

There are many counts of this clonotype. This chain links TRBV4-3 with TRBJ2-5; TRBD2 is a possible D gene (5 bases). The CDR3 spans 13 residues. V lost 4 bases and J 2 bases, leaving 8 bases between the germline ends. Germline assignment: CDR1 LGHNA and CDR2 YSLEER. In DNA, the CDR3 is TGCGCCAGCAGCCGCGGGCAGCAAGAGACCCAGTACTTC. It specifies CASSRGQQETQYF.

This clonotype has a count of ten or more. V and J are TRBV27 and TRBJ2-1, with 12 nucleotides matching TRBD2. Germline-derived CDR1 and CDR2 are MNHEY and SMNVEV (reference sequence). CDR3 length: 16 amino acids. Trimming at V came to 3 bases and at J to 5 bases, leaving 5 bases not matched to a gene. This CDR3 is CASSFGLAGRHNEQFF. The CDR3 DNA is TGTGCCAGCAGTTTCGGACTAGCGGGGAGACACAATGAGCAGTTCTTC.

This rearrangement joins TRBV6-5 to TRBJ2-7, with D possibly matching TRBD2 (5 bases). The CDR3 length is 14 residues. CDR1 is MNHEY, CDR2 SVGAGI, per germline. V lost 0 bases to trimming and J lost 5 bases, with 11 bases between them. Written as DNA, the CDR3 is TGTGCCAGCAGTTACTCGAGGGCGGCCCACGAGCAGTACTTC. Translating gives CASSYSRAAHEQYF.

The V call is TRBV7-2, the J call TRBJ1-6; D is unclear. The CDR3 is 16 amino acids. V was clipped by 2 bases and J by 0 bases, with 8 bases between them. Germline values: CDR1 SGHTA, CDR2 FQGNSA. In DNA, the CDR3 is TGTGCCAGCAGCTTACGGCAGAGCTCCTATAATTCACCCCTCCACTTT. Its protein is CASSLRQSSYNSPLHF.

This clonotype was recorded a few times. J is TRBJ2-3 and V is TRBV4-2, with 7 bases matching TRBD1. The CDR3 loop spans 15 amino acids. The ends lost 2 bases at V and 4 bases at J; junction bases unmatched: 6. Germline V gene sequence: CDR1 LGHNA, CDR2 YNFKEQ. The CDR3 sequence: CASSQTGAGADTQYF. The CDR3 nucleotides are TGTGCCAGCAGCCAAACAGGGGCTGGCGCAGATACGCAGTATTTT.

In this sample, this clonotype turned up a few times. The chain couples TRBV12-3 or TRBV12-4 to TRBJ2-7; D unresolved. The CDR3 covers 12 residues. Trimming shortened V by 8 bases and J by 3 bases, and 11 bases separated the two germline ends. CDR3 sequence: CASSPQNYEQYF. CDR3 coding DNA: TGTGCCAGCTCTCCACAAAACTACGAGCAGTACTTC.

The sample holds many counts of this clonotype. The rearrangement links TRBV5-6 to TRBJ2-5; D possibly corresponds to TRBD2 (6 bases). This CDR3 is 15 amino acids long. Germline CDR1 SGHDT, CDR2 YYEEEE. The ends were cut back, 5 bases at V and 0 bases at J, with 14 bases in the middle. CDR3 protein: CASRPKGGHQETQYF. The DNA of the CDR3 is TGTGCCAGCAGACCCAAGGGAGGCCACCAAGAGACCCAGTACTTC. The whole variable domain, filled in from reference TRBV5-6 and TRBJ2-5, reads DAGVTQSPTHLIKTRGQQVTLRCSPKSGHDTVSWYQQALGQGPQFIFQYYEEEERQRGNFPDRFSGHQFPNYSSELNVNALLLGDSALYLCASRPKGGHQETQYFGPGTRLLVL.

CDR3 nucleotide sequence: TGTGCCAGCCGGCGGAGTCAAGAGACCCAGTACTTC. Protein: CASRRSQETQYF. J is TRBJ2-5 and V is TRBV5-4, with unresolved D. Germline-derived CDR1 and CDR2 are SGHNT and YYREEE (reference sequence). The V and J ends lost 7 bases and 2 bases respectively, with 9 bases between them. This CDR3 comprises 12 residues.

This clonotype appeared a few times. V gene TRBV20-1 combines with J gene TRBJ1-2; 7 nucleotides match TRBD1. In germline, CDR1 is DFQATT, CDR2 SNEGSKA (reference sequence). With V trimmed by 6 bases and J by 6 bases, 19 bases remained unmatched. This CDR3 region has 16 residues. CDR3 nucleotide sequence: TGCAGTGCGGACCGGACAGGAGGAGTAGGGTGGGATGGCTACACCTTC. It codes for CSADRTGGVGWDGYTF.

In this sample, this clonotype turned up many times. CDR3 nucleotide sequence: TGCGCCAGCAGCTTATCGGGGAGTCAGCCCCAGCATTTT. Amino acid sequence: CASSLSGSQPQHF. The V gene is TRBV5-1, the J gene TRBJ1-5; no definite D call. Germline assignment: CDR1 SGHRS and CDR2 YFSETQ. The length of the CDR3 is 13 residues. Trimming left V 2 bases short and J 6 bases short, with 9 bases between. Together with reference TRBV5-1 and TRBJ1-5, the CDR3 gives the full variable domain: KAGVTQTPRYLIKTRGQQVTLSCSPISGHRSVSWYQQTPGQGLQFLFEYFSETQRNKGNFPGRFSGRQFSNSRSEMNVSTLELGDSALYLCASSLSGSQPQHFGDGTRLSIL.

The chain uses TRBV7-3 and TRBJ1-5; no clear D. Looked up from germline, CDR1 is SGHTA and CDR2 is FQGTGA. V shed 1 base and J shed 0 bases, with 7 bases lying between them. This CDR3 is 15 amino acids long. CDR3 sequence (DNA): TGTGCCAGCAGCTTAATGGGAGATAGCAATCAGCCCCAGCATTTT. Translating gives CASSLMGDSNQPQHF.

This clonotype was observed a handful of times. The rearrangement joins TRBV5-6 to TRBJ2-2; D remains unclear. Germline CDR1 SGHDT, CDR2 YYEEEE. Trimming shortened V by 4 bases and J by 4 bases, and 14 bases separated the two germline ends. The CDR3 totals 15 residues. In nucleotides, the CDR3 is TGTGCCAGCAGCCAGTCGATTGCGGCCACCGGGGAGCTGTTTTTT. It translates to CASSQSIAATGELFF.

This sequence joins TRBV4-1 and TRBJ1-4, with 9 bases lining up with TRBD1. The CDR3 sequence is 16 residues long. V lost 0 bases and J lost 8; bases outside the gene matches: 7. In germline, CDR1 is MGHRA, CDR2 YSYEKL. CDR3 DNA: TGCGCCAGCAGCCAAGAGCCTGGGACAGGGACGGAAAAACTGTTTTTT. As protein: CASSQEPGTGTEKLFF.